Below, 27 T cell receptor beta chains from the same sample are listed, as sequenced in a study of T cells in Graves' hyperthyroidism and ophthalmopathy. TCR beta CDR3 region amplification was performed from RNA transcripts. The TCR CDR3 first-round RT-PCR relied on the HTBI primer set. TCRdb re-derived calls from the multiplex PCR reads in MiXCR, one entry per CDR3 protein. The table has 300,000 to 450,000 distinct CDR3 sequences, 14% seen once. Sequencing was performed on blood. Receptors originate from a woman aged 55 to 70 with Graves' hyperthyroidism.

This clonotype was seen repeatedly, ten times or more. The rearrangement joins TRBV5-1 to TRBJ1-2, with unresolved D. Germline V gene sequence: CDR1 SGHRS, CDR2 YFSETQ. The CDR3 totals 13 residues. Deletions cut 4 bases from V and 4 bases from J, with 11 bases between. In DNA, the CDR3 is TGCGCCAGCAGCGGAAAGGGCAGCTATGGCTACACCTTC. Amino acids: CASSGKGSYGYTF.

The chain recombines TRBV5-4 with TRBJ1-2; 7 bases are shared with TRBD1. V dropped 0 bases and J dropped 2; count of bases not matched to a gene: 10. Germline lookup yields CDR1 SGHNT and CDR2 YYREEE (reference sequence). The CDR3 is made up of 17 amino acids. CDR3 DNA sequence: TGTGCCAGCAGCTTGGCGACGACAGGGTACCCGAACTATGGCTACACCTTC. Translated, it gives CASSLATTGYPNYGYTF.

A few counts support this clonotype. The CDR3 DNA follows: TGCAGTGCTAGGGACGCCAGCACAGATACGCAGTATTTT. This encodes CSARDASTDTQYF. This chain connects TRBV20-1 to TRBJ2-3; no clear D. Germline V CDR1 and CDR2: DFQATT, SNEGSKA (reference sequence). Trimming took off 3 bases at V and 0 bases at J, with 7 bases between the two ends. This CDR3 spans 13 amino acids.

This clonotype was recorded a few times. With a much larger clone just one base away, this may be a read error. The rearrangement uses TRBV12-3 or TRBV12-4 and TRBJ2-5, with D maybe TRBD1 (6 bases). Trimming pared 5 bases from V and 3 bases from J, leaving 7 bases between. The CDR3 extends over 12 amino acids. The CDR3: CASSEGEETQYF. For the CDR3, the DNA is TGTGCCAGCAGTGAGGGGGAAGAGACCCAGTACTTC.

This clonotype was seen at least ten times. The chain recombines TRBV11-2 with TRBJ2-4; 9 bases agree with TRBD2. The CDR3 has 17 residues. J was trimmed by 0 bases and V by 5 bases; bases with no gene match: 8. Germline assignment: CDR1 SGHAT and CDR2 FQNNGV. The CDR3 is CASSEWAGGVAKNIQYF. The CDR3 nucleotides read TGTGCCAGCAGCGAGTGGGCGGGAGGGGTAGCCAAAAACATTCAGTACTTC.

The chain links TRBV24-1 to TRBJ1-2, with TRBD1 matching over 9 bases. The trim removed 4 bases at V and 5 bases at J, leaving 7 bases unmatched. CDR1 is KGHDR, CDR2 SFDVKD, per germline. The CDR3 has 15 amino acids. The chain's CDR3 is CATSDPGQGLYGYTF. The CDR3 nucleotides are TGTGCCACCAGTGACCCAGGACAGGGGCTATATGGCTACACCTTC.

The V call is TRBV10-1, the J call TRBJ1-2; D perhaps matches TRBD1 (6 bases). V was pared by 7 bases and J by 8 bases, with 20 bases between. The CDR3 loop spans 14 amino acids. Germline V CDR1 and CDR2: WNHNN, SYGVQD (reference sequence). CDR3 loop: CASKGVTVQRGYTF. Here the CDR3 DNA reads TGCGCCAGCAAGGGGGTGACAGTTCAAAGAGGCTACACCTTC.

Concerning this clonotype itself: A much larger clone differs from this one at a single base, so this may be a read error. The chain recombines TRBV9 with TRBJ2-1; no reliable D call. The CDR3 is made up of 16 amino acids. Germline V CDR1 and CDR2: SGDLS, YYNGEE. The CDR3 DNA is TGTGCCAGCAGGCCTGTGGGCGCGGCCTCCCACAATGAGCAGTTCTTC. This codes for CASRPVGAASHNEQFF.

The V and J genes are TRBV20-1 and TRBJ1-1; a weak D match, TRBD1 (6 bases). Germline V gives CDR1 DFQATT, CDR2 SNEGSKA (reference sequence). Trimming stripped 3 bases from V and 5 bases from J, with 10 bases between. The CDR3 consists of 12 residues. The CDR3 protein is CSARGRGTEAFF. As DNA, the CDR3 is TGCAGTGCTAGGGGCAGGGGAACTGAAGCTTTCTTT.

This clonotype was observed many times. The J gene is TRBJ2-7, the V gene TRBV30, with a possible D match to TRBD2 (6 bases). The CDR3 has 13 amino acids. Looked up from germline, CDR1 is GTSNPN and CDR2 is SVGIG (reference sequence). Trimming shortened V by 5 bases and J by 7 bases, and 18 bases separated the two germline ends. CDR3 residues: CAWDSPKRGEQYF. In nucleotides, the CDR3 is TGTGCCTGGGACAGCCCCAAACGGGGGGAGCAGTACTTC. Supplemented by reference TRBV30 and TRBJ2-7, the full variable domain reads SQTIHQWPATLVQPVGSPLSLECTVEGTSNPNLYWYRQAAGRGLQLLFYSVGIGQISSEVPQNLSASRPQDRQFILSSKKLLLSDSGFYLCAWDSPKRGEQYFGPGTRLTVT.

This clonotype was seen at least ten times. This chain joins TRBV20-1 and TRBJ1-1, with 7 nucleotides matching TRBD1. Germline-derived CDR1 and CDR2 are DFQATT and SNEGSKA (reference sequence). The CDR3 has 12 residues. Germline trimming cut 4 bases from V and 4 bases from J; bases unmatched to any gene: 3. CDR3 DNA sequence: TGCAGTGCTAACCACAGGGGCACTGAAGCTTTCTTT. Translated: CSANHRGTEAFF.

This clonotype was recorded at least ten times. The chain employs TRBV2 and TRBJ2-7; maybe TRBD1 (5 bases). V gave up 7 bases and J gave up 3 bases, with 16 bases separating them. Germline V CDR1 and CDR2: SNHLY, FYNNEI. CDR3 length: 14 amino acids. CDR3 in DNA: TGTGCCAGCACGGCAGGGAAGGTGAACTACGAGCAGTACTTC. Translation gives CASTAGKVNYEQYF.

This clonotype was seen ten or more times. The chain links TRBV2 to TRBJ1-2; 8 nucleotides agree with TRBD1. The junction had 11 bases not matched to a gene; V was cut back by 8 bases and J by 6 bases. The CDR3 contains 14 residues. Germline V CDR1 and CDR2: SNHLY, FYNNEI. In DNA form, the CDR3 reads TGTGCCAGCCCCAGGGACAGGATGGCAGATGGCTACACCTTC. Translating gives CASPRDRMADGYTF.

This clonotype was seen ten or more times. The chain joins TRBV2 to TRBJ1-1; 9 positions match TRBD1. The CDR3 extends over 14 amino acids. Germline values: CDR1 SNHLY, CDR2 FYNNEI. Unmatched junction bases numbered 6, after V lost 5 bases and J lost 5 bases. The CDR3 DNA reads TGTGCCAGCAGTAAGACAGGGGGATGGACTGAAGCTTTCTTT. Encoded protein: CASSKTGGWTEAFF.

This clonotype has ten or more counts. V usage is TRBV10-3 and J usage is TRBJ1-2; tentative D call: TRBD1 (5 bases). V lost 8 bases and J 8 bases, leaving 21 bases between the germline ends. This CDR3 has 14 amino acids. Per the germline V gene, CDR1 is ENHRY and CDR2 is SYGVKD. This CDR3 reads CAILRQGSIQGYTF. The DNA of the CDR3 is TGTGCCATCTTAAGGCAGGGATCGATTCAGGGCTACACCTTC.

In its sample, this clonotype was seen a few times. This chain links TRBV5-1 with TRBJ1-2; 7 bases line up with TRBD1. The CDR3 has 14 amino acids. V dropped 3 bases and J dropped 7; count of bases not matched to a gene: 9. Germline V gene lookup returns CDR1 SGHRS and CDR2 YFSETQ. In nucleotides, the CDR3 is TGCGCCAGCAGCTATAGGGGGCGTGAAGGTGGCTACACCTTC. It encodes CASSYRGREGGYTF.

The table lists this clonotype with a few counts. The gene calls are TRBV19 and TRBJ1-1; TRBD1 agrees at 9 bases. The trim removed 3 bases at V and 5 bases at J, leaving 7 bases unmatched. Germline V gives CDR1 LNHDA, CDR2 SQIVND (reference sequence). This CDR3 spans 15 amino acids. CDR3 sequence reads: CASSIFGQGRTEAFF. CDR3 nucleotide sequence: TGTGCCAGTAGTATTTTTGGACAGGGGAGGACTGAAGCTTTCTTT.

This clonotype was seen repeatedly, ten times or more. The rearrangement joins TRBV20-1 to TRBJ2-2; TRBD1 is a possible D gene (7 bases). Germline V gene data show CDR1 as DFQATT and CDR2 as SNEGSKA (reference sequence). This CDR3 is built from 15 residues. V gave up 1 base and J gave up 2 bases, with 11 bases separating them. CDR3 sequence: CSARAGDSNTGELFF. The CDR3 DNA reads TGCAGTGCTAGAGCGGGGGACAGTAACACCGGGGAGCTGTTTTTT.

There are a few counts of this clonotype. CDR3 nucleotides: TGTGCCAGCAGTCAACTCCTATCCTACGAGCAGTACTTC. Its translation is CASSQLLSYEQYF. The chain has TRBV6-1 and TRBJ2-7; D is ambiguous. V lost 5 bases and J 1 base, leaving 9 bases between the germline ends. This CDR3 has 13 amino acids. Germline assignment: CDR1 MNHNS and CDR2 SASEGT.

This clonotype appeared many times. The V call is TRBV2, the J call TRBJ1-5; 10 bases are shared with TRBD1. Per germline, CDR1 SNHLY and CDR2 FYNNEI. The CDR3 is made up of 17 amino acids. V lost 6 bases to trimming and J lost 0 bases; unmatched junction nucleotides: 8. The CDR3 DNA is TGTGCCAGCAGGTCGGGGACAGGGGACTATAGCAATCAGCCCCAGCATTTT. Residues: CASRSGTGDYSNQPQHF.

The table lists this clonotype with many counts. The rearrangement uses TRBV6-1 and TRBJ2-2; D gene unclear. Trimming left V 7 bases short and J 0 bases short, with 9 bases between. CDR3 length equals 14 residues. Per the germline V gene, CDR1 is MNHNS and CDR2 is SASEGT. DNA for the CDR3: TGTGCCAGCATCCGAGTACCGAACACCGGGGAGCTGTTTTTT. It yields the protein CASIRVPNTGELFF.

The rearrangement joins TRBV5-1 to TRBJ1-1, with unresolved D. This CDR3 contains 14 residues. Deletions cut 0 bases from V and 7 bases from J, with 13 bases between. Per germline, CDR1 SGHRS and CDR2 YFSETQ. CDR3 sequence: CASSLGVLALEAFF. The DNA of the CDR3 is TGCGCCAGCAGCTTGGGGGTTTTGGCACTTGAAGCTTTCTTT.

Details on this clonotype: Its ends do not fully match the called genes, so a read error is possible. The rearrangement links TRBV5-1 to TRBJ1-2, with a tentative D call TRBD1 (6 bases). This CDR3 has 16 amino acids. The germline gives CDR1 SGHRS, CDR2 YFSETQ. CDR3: CASSPAHPDSDYGYTF. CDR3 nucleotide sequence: TGTGCCAGCAGCCCGGCACACCCGGACAGTGACTATGGCTACACCTTC.

Written as DNA, the CDR3 is TGTGCCAGCAGCGGAGTCGACGAGACCCAGTACTTC. Protein: CASSGVDETQYF. The gene calls are TRBV9 and TRBJ2-5; D is unclear. The CDR3 is 12 amino acids. CDR1 and CDR2 from the germline V gene are SGDLS and YYNGEE. Between the trimmed V and J ends, which lost 3 bases and 5 bases, there was a span of 8 bases.

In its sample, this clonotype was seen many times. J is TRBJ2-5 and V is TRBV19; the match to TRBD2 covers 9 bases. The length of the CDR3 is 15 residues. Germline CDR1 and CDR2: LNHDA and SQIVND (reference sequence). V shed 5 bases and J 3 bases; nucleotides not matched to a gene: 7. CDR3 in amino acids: CASSDPSGTKETQYF. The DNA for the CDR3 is TGTGCCAGTAGTGACCCTAGCGGGACCAAAGAGACCCAGTACTTC.

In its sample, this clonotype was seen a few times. In nucleotides, the CDR3 is TGTGCCAGCAGCTGGGGGACCCGGCGACGCACCGGGGAGCTGTTTTTT. It codes for CASSWGTRRRTGELFF. This sequence joins TRBV5-5 and TRBJ2-2; D tentatively reads TRBD1 or TRBD2 (5 bases each). Germline-derived CDR1 and CDR2 are SGHKS and YYEKEE (reference sequence). The CDR3 runs 16 residues. V was trimmed by 3 bases and J by 4 bases, leaving 16 bases between them.

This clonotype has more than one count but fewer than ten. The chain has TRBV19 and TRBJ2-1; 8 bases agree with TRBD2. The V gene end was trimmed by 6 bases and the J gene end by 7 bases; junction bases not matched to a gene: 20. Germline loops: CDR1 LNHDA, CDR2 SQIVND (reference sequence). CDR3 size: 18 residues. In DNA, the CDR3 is TGTGCCAGTAGCAAACCGACCTCCGGGACTAGTTTTAGGAATGAGCAGTTCTTC. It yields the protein CASSKPTSGTSFRNEQFF.